This T cell receptor beta chain comes out of a study of cytomegalovirus exposure and HLA in healthy donors. In the study overall: Genotyping showed roughly 76% of about 370 donors falling in the Caucasian-associated ancestry cluster.

The study's findings and limits: Accurate prediction of HLA-A and HLA-B alleles (for most subjects) was reportedly achieved from TCR beta sequences. A previous analysis found most TCR beta V segments productive roughly 87% or roughly 30% of the time. Donors were assumed by presence/absence analyses to have roughly uniform sequencing depth.

About this clone itself: Its cognate antigen is unknown.

Vbeta (60) and Jbeta (13) primers were used in the PCR. Sequenced by immunoSEQ multiplex PCR; TCRdb stores in-frame clones only, minus some. The sample carries 90,000 to 150,000 clones, 60% to 75% recorded once. The CDR3 consists of 14 residues. V lost 4 bases and J lost 6, with 14 bases in between. Per the germline V gene, CDR1 is MDHEN and CDR2 is SYDVKM. This sequence was found in a woman aged 40 to 49 in good health and CMV-seropositive. The sequencing sample was made of PBMCs. This rearrangement joins TRBV28 to TRBJ2-3; D is perhaps TRBD2 (6 bases). The CDR3 DNA reads TGTGCCAGCAGTTCAAACCTTGGAGGGGATACGCAGTATTTT. It codes for CASSSNLGGDTQYF. The variable domain in full, with the rest retrieved from reference TRBV28 and TRBJ2-3, is DVKVTQSSRYLVKRTGEKVFLECVQDMDHENMFWYRQDPGLGLRLIYFSYDVKMKEKGDIPEGYSVSREKKERFSLILESASTNQTSMYLCASSSNLGGDTQYFGPGTRLTVL.